These 15 T cell receptor beta chains came from one sample sequenced in a study of PD-1 blockade in classical Hodgkin lymphoma. The assay was immunoSEQ multiplex PCR, and TCRdb's table has in-frame clones only and misses some. Among about 7,600 clones listed, roughly 80% were seen once. Brentuximab vedotin exposure varied among the patients, all of whom had relapsed after autologous stem cell transplantation. CD4+ T cells were purified from thawed PBMCs by negative selection. Source: CD4+ T cells from blood, taken at baseline. These TCRs come from a human donor with classical Hodgkin lymphoma.

This chain connects TRBV6-5 to TRBJ1-2; possibly TRBD1 for D (5 bases). The CDR3 consists of 14 residues. Germline CDR1 reads MNHEY; CDR2 reads SVGAGI. Trimming cost V 6 bases and J 8 bases, with 19 bases left between them. CDR3 residues: CASRPQGAGGGYTF. In nucleotides, the CDR3 is TGTGCCAGCAGGCCCCAAGGGGCCGGGGGGGGCTACACCTTC.

The rearrangement links TRBV4-3 to TRBJ2-1; D not resolved. The CDR3 contains 15 residues. CDR1 and CDR2 (germline): LGHNA, YSLEER. V was shortened by 0 bases and J by 0 bases, with 6 bases between the two germline ends. The CDR3 sequence is CASSQDWDSYNEQFF. Written as DNA, the CDR3 is TGCGCCAGCAGCCAAGATTGGGACTCCTACAATGAGCAGTTCTTC.

The chain employs TRBV29-1 and TRBJ1-5; D remains ambiguous. CDR1 SQVTM and CDR2 ANQGSEA come from the germline V gene. The CDR3 length is 15 residues. V lost 4 bases to trimming and J lost 0 bases, with 13 bases between them. CDR3 loop: CSVVFSSDSNQPQHF. DNA for the CDR3: TGCAGCGTTGTTTTTTCGAGTGATAGCAATCAGCCCCAGCATTTT.

The rearrangement joins TRBV11-2 to TRBJ2-7; 8 bases fit TRBD2. V dropped 0 bases and J dropped 2; count of bases not matched to a gene: 3. The CDR3 consists of 15 residues. CDR1 is SGHAT and CDR2 is FQNNGV in the germline V gene. In DNA form, the CDR3 reads TGTGCCAGCAGCTTAGACTCGGGAGGGCCCTACGAGCAGTACTTC. Its translation is CASSLDSGGPYEQYF.

The chain links TRBV16 to TRBJ1-1; perhaps TRBD1 as D (6 bases). V dropped 4 bases and J dropped 7 bases, with 13 bases sitting between them. This CDR3 spans 13 amino acids. Germline V gene sequence: CDR1 KGHSY, CDR2 FQNENV. This CDR3 reads CASSPPGASEAFF. Here the CDR3 DNA reads TGTGCCAGCAGCCCTCCAGGGGCTAGTGAAGCTTTCTTT.

The J gene is TRBJ2-1, the V gene TRBV7-2, with 8 bases matching TRBD2. CDR1 is SGHTA and CDR2 is FQGNSA in the germline V gene. The CDR3 length is 14 residues. V gave up 3 bases and J gave up 8 bases; unmatched junction bases: 6. CDR3 in amino acids: CASSFRGGSDEQFF. The CDR3 nucleotides are TGTGCCAGCAGCTTCCGCGGGGGGTCGGATGAGCAGTTCTTC. The variable domain in full, with the rest retrieved from reference TRBV7-2 and TRBJ2-1, is GAGVSQSPSNKVTEKGKDVELRCDPISGHTALYWYRQSLGQGLEFLIYFQGNSAPDKSGLPSDRFSAERTGGSVSTLTIQRTQQEDSAVYLCASSFRGGSDEQFFGPGTRLTVL.

V is TRBV18 and J is TRBJ2-7; D unclear. Trimming stripped 2 bases from V and 7 bases from J, with 9 bases between. There are 12 residues in the CDR3. Germline V gene lookup returns CDR1 KGHSH and CDR2 LQKENI. In DNA form, the CDR3 reads TGTGCCAGCTCACCAAATACGCAGGAGCAGTACTTC. Translation gives CASSPNTQEQYF. The whole variable domain, filled in from reference TRBV18 and TRBJ2-7, reads NAGVMQNPRHLVRRRGQEARLRCSPMKGHSHVYWYRQLPEEGLKFMVYLQKENIIDESGMPKERFSAEFPKEGPSILRIQQVVRGDSAAYFCASSPNTQEQYFGPGTRLTVT.

The chain couples TRBV11-3 to TRBJ2-7; TRBD2 might be the D (5 bases). The V and J ends lost 2 bases and 1 base respectively, with 12 bases between them. CDR1 SGHNT and CDR2 YENEEA come from the germline V gene. The CDR3 is 15 amino acids. The CDR3 reads CASSLSGKGSYEQYF. The DNA for the CDR3 is TGTGCCAGCAGCTTATCGGGGAAGGGATCCTACGAGCAGTACTTC.

The chain has TRBV4-2 and TRBJ1-5; D may be TRBD1 (5 bases). This CDR3 is built from 16 residues. Trimming removed 1 base at V and 0 bases at J, with 10 bases between. In germline, CDR1 is LGHNA, CDR2 YNFKEQ. CDR3 sequence (DNA): TGTGCCAGCAGCCAAGGGTCAGGGTTTAGCAATCAGCCCCAGCATTTT. This translates into CASSQGSGFSNQPQHF.

V and J are TRBV28 and TRBJ2-3, with D tentatively TRBD2 (5 bases). The CDR3 runs to 18 residues. The V end lost 3 bases, the J end lost 2 bases, and 21 bases lay between the germline ends. CDR1 and CDR2 (germline): MDHEN, SYDVKM. The CDR3 sequence is CASSLLAGPLGVTDTQYF. In DNA form, the CDR3 reads TGTGCCAGCAGTTTGCTGGCGGGCCCCCTTGGTGTCACAGATACGCAGTATTTT.

The chain couples TRBV10-3 to TRBJ2-7; 9 bases map to TRBD2. V was pared by 4 bases and J by 4 bases, with 11 bases of the junction left unmatched. The V gene's germline CDR1 is ENHRY and CDR2 SYGVKD. The CDR3 loop spans 16 amino acids. The CDR3 DNA is TGTGCCATCAGTGGTCTCGGCGGGAGGGAGAAATACGAGCAGTACTTC. This codes for CAISGLGGREKYEQYF.

The V gene is TRBV19, the J gene TRBJ2-1; 13 bases match TRBD2. The CDR3 has 18 residues. Germline values: CDR1 LNHDA, CDR2 SQIVND (reference sequence). V was clipped by 0 bases and J by 2 bases; unmatched bases: 4. CDR3 region: CASSIDRLAGGPYNEQFF. In DNA form, the CDR3 reads TGTGCCAGTAGTATAGATCGACTAGCGGGAGGCCCCTACAATGAGCAGTTCTTC.

The rearrangement links TRBV30 to TRBJ1-6; D remains unclear. Germline V CDR1 and CDR2: GTSNPN, SVGIG (reference sequence). V gave up 1 base and J gave up 10 bases, with 11 bases separating them. CDR3 length: 13 amino acids. CDR3 in amino acids: CAWSAGSTSPLHF. The CDR3 bases are TGTGCCTGGAGTGCAGGCTCCACCTCACCCCTCCACTTT.

This clone was recorded a few times. One junction end does not reproduce the germline sequence, and a read error may be involved. J is TRBJ1-6 and V is TRBV19; unclear D gene. From germline, CDR1 is LNHDA and CDR2 SQIVND (reference sequence). This CDR3 spans 16 amino acids. In DNA, the CDR3 is TGTGCCAGTAGCATAGGTATCGGGCTTGGTAATTCACCCCTCCACTTT. Protein: CASSIGIGLGNSPLHF.

The chain combines TRBV5-1 with TRBJ1-1, with 12 bases lining up with TRBD1. Germline CDR1 reads SGHRS; CDR2 reads YFSETQ. CDR3 size: 17 residues. V lost 0 bases, J lost 4 bases, and 7 bases stayed unmatched. The CDR3 DNA reads as TGCGCCAGCAGCTTGGAGGGACAGGGGGCGCGGGGCACTGAAGCTTTCTTT. Its protein is CASSLEGQGARGTEAFF. Drawing the rest from reference TRBV5-1 and TRBJ1-1, the complete variable domain is KAGVTQTPRYLIKTRGQQVTLSCSPISGHRSVSWYQQTPGQGLQFLFEYFSETQRNKGNFPGRFSGRQFSNSRSEMNVSTLELGDSALYLCASSLEGQGARGTEAFFGQGTRLTVV.